This T cell receptor (beta chain) comes out of a study of glioma-infiltrating T cells. The study's findings and limits: Tissue and blood shared very few CDR3 sequences. Non-neoplastic patients had below-expected tissue-blood divergence, while all gliomas exceeded expectation.

In regard to this clonotype: What it binds is unknown. A junction boundary mismatches the germline segment, possibly from a read error.

The iRepertoire nested amplicon-rescue multiplex PCR amplified TCR alpha and beta CDR3s from RNA. Input was roughly 100-450 ng of tissue mRNA or PBMC total RNA. TCRdb processed the multiplex PCR reads anew with MiXCR; each CDR3 protein has one entry. The top ten hold more than 30% of the sample, which has about 93,000 distinct CDR3 sequences, roughly 40% seen once. Sample: glioma tissue, nonneoplastic brain tissue, or PBMCs (not recorded which). The receptor comes from a human donor with low-grade glioma or glioblastoma, undergoing nonglioma brain surgery, or in good health (not recorded which).

The DNA of the CDR3 is TGTGCCAGCAGTTCGACCAAAAACACCGAAGCTTTCTTT. Translation gives CASSSTKNTEAFF. The chain is built from TRBV6-6 and TRBJ1-1; D is uncertain. The CDR3 totals 13 residues. From germline, CDR1 is MNHNY and CDR2 SVGAGI (reference sequence).